The entry below gives a single T cell receptor (beta chain) sequence along with its context. CDR1 and CDR2 from the germline V gene are LGHNA and YNFKEQ. The CDR3 loop spans 14 amino acids. Trimming left V 0 bases short and J 4 bases short, with 7 bases between. The repertoire was sequenced with immunoSEQ multiplex PCR; TCRdb's copy has only in-frame clones and lacks some. The repertoire consists of about 11,000 clones, with 74% occurring once and the leading ten covering under 25%. This sample was taken from a study of T cells after somatic rescue of genetic block. The sequenced material came from peripheral blood mononuclear cells (PBMCs). This sequence joins TRBV4-2 and TRBJ1-3; D is unresolved. The clonotype originates from a boy younger than 18. The CDR3 loop is CASSQERAGNTIYF. The CDR3 coding sequence is TGTGCCAGCAGCCAAGAACGGGCGGGAAACACCATATATTTT.